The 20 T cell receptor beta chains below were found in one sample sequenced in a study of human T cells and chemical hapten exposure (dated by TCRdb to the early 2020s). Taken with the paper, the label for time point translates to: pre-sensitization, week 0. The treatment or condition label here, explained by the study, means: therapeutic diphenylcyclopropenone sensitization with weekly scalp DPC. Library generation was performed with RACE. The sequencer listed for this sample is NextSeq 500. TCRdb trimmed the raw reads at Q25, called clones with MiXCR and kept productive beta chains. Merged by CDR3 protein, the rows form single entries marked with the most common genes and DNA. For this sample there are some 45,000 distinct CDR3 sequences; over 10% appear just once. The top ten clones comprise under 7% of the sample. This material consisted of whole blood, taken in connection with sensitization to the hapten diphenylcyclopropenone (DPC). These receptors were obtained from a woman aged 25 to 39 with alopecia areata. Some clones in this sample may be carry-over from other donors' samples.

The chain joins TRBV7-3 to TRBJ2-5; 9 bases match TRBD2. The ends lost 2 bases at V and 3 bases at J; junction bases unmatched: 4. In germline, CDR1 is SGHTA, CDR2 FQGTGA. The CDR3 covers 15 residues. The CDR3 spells CASSLGIAGEETQYF. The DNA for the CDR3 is TGTGCCAGCAGCTTAGGCATAGCGGGAGAAGAGACCCAGTACTTC.

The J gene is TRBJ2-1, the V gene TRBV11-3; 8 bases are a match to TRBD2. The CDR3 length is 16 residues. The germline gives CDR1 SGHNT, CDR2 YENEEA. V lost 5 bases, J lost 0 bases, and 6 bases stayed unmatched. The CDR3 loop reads CASSPRTSGSYNEQFF. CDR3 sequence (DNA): TGTGCCAGCAGCCCACGTACTAGCGGCTCCTACAATGAGCAGTTCTTC.

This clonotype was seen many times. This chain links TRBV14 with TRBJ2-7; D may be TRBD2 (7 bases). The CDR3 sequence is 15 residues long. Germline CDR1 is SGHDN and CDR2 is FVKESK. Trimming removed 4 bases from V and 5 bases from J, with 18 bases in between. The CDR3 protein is CASSLTRGAFDEQYF. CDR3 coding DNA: TGTGCCAGCAGCCTCACTCGGGGGGCGTTCGACGAGCAGTACTTC.

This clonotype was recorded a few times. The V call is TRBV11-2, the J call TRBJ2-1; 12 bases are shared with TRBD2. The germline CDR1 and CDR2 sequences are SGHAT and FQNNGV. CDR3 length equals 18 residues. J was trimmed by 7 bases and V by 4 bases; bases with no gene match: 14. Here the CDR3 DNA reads TGTGCCAGCAGCTCCATTTCTAGCGGGAGGGCGGTACGAAATGAGCAGTTCTTC. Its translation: CASSSISSGRAVRNEQFF.

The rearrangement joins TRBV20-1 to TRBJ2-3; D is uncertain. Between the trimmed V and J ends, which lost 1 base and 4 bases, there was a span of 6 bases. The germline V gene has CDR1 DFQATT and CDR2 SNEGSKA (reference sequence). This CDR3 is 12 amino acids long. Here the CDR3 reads CSARVGSDTQYF. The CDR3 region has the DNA TGCAGTGCTAGAGTCGGATCAGATACGCAGTATTTT.

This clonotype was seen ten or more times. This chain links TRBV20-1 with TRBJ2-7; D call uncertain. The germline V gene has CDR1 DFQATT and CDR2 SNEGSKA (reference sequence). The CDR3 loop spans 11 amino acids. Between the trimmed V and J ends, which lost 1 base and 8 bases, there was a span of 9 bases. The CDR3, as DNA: TGCAGTGCTAGAGGAGATGATCAGCAGTACTTC. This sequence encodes CSARGDDQQYF.

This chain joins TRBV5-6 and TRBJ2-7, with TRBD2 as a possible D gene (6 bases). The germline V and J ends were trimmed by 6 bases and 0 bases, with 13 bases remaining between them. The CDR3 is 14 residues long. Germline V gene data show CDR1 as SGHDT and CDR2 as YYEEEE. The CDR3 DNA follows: TGTGCCAGCAAAGCAGCGGGCACCTCCTACGAGCAGTACTTC. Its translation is CASKAAGTSYEQYF.

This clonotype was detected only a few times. This chain's CDR3 is CASSLDPGAGTQYF. CDR3 in DNA: TGCGCCAGCAGCTTGGATCCGGGGGCGGGGACCCAGTACTTC. The chain is built from TRBV5-1 and TRBJ2-5; either TRBD1 or TRBD2 may fit D (6 bases each). This CDR3 is built from 14 residues. Germline values: CDR1 SGHRS, CDR2 YFSETQ. Trimming stripped 0 bases from V and 7 bases from J, with 13 bases between.

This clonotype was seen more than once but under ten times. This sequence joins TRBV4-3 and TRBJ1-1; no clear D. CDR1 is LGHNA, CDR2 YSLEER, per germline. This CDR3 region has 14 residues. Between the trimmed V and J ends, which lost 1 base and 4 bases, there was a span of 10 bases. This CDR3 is CASSQVFRGTEAFF. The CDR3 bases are TGCGCCAGCAGCCAAGTTTTCCGGGGCACTGAAGCTTTCTTT.

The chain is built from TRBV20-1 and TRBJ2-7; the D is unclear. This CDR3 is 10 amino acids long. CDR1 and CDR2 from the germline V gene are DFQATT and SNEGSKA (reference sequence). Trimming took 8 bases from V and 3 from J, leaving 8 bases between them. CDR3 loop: CSTKNYEQYF. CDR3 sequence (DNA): TGCAGTACTAAAAACTACGAGCAGTACTTC.

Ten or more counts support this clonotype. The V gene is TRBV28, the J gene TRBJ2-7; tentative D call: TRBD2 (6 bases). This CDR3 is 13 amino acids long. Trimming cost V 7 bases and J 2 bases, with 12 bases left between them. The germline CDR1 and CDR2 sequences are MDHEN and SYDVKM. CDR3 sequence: CASTGTGPYEQYF. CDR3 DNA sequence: TGTGCCAGCACCGGGACTGGACCCTACGAGCAGTACTTC.

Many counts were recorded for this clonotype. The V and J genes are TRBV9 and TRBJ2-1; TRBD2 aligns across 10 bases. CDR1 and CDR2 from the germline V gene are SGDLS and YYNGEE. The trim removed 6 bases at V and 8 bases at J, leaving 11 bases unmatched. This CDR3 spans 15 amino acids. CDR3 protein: CASTRTSGTSHEQFF. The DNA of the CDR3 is TGTGCCAGCACCAGAACTAGCGGGACTTCCCATGAGCAGTTCTTC.

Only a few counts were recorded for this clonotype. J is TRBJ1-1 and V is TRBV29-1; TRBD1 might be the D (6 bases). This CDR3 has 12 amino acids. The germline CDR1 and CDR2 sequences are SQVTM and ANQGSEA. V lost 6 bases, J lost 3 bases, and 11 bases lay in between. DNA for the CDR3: TGCAGCGTGCAGGGGCTGTACACTGAAGCTTTCTTT. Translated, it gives CSVQGLYTEAFF.

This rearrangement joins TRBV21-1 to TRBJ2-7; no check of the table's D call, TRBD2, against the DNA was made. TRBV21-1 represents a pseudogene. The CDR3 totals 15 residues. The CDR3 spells CASSKEVAGRYEQYF. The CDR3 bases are TGTGCCAGCAGCAAGGAAGTAGCGGGAAGGTACGAGCAGTACTTC.

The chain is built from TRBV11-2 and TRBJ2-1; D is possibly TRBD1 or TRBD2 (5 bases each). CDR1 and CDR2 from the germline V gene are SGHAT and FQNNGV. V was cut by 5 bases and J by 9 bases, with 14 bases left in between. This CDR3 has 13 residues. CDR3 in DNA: TGTGCCAGCAGCCCAACAGCGAGGGGTGAGCAGTTCTTC. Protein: CASSPTARGEQFF.

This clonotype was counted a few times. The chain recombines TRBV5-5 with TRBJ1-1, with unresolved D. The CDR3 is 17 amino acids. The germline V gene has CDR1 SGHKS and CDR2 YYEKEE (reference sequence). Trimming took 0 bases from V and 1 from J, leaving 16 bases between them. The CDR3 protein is CASSLALRSPRNTEAFF. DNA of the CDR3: TGTGCCAGCAGCTTGGCCCTCAGATCCCCAAGGAACACTGAAGCTTTCTTT.

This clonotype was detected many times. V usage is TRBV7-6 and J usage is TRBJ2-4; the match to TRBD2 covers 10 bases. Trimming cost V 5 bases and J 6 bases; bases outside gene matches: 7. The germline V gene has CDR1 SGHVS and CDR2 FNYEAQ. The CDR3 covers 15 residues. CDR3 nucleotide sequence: TGTGCCAGCAGCCCCAGAAGACTAGCGGGAAACATTCAGTACTTC. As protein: CASSPRRLAGNIQYF.

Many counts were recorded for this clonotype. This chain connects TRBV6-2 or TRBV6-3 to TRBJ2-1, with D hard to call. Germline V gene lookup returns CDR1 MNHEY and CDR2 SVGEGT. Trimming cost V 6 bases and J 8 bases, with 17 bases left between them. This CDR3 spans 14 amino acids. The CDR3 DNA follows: TGTGCCAGCAGACGACCTGAAGTGGTGTATGAGCAGTTCTTC. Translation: CASRRPEVVYEQFF.

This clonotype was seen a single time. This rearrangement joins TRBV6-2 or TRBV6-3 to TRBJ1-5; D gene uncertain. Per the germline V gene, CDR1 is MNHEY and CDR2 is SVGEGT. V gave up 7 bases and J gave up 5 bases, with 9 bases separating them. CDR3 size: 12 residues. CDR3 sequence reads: CASNQGYQPQHF. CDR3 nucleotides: TGTGCCAGCAACCAAGGATATCAGCCCCAGCATTTT.

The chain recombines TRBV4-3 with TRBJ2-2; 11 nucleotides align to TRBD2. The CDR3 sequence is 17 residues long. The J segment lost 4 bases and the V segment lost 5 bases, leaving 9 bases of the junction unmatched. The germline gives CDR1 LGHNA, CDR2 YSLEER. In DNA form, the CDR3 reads TGCGCCAGCAGCTTCGGAACCGGGACTAGCGGCACCGGGGAGCTGTTTTTT. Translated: CASSFGTGTSGTGELFF.